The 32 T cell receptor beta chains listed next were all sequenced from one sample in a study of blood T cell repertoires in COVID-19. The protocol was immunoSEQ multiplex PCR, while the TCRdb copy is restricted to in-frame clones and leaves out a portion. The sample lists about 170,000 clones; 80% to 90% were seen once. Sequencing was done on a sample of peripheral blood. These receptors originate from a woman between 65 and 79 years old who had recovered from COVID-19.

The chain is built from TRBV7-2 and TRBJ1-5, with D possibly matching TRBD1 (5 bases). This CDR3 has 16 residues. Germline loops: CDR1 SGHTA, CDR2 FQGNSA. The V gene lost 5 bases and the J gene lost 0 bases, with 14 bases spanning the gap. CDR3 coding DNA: TGTGCCAGCAGCCCCTGGGGAGGGGATAGCAATCAGCCCCAGCATTTT. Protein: CASSPWGGDSNQPQHF.

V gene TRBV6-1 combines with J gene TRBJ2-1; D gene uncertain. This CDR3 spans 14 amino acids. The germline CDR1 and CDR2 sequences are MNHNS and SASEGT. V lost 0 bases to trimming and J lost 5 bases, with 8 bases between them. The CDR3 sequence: CASSEASTDNEQFF. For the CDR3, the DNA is TGTGCCAGCAGTGAAGCTTCCACGGACAATGAGCAGTTCTTC.

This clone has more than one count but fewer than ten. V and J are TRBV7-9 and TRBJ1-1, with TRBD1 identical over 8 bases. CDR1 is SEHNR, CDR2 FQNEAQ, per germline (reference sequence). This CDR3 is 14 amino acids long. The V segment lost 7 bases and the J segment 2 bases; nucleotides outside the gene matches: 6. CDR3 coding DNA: TGTGCCAGCAACGCACAGGGGGGAAACACTGAAGCTTTCTTT. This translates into CASNAQGGNTEAFF.

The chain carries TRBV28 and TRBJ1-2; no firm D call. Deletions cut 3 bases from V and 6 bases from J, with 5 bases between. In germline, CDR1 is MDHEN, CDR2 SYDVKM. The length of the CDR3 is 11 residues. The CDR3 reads CASSLADGYTF. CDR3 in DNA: TGTGCCAGCAGTTTGGCCGATGGCTACACCTTC.

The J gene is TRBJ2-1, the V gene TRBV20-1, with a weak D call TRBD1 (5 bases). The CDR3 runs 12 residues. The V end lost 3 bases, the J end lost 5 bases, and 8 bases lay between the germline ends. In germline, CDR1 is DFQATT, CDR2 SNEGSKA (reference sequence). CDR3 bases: TGCAGTGCTAGTCAGGACAACAATGAGCAGTTCTTC. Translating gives CSASQDNNEQFF.

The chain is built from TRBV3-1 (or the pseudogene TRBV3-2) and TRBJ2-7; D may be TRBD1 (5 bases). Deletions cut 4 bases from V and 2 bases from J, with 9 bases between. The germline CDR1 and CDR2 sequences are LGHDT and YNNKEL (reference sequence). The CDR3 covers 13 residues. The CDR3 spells CASSRGFAYEQYF. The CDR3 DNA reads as TGTGCCAGCAGCCGGGGCTTTGCCTACGAGCAGTACTTC.

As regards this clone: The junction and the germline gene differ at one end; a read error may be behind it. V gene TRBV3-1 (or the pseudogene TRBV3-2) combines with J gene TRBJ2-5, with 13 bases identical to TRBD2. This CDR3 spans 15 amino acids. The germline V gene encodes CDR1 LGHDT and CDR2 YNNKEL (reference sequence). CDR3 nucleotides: TGTGCCAGCACCCAACTAGCGGGAGGGGGAGAGACCCAGTACTTC. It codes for CASTQLAGGGETQYF.

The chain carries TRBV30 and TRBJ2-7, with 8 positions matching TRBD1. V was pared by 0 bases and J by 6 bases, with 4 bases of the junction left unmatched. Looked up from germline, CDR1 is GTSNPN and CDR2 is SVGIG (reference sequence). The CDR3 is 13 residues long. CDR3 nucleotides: TGTGCCTGGAGTGTGTGGCAGGGGGCCGAGCAGTACTTC. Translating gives CAWSVWQGAEQYF.

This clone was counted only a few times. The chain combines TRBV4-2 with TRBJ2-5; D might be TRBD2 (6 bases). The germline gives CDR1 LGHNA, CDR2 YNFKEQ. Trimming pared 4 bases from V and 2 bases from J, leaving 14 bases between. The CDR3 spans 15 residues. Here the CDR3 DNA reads TGTGCCAGCAGCCCGTCGGCGGGGTCACAAGAGACCCAGTACTTC. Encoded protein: CASSPSAGSQETQYF.

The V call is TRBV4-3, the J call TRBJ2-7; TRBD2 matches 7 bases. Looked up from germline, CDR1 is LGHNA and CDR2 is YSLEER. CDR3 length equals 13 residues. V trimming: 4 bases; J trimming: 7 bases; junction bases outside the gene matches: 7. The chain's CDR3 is CASSLVAGGEQYF. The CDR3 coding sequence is TGCGCCAGCAGCCTGGTAGCCGGGGGGGAGCAGTACTTC.

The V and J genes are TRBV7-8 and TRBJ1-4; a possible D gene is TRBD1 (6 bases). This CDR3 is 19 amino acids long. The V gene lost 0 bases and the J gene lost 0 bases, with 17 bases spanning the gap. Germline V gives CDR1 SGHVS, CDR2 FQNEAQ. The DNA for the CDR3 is TGTGCCAGCAGCTTAGCAGCCCTTAGGGGGAGAGCAACTAATGAAAAACTGTTTTTT. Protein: CASSLAALRGRATNEKLFF. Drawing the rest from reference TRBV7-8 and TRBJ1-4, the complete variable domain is GAGVSQSPRYKVAKRGQDVALRCDPISGHVSLFWYQQALGQGPEFLTYFQNEAQLDKSGLPSDRFFAERPEGSVSTLKIQRTQQEDSAVYLCASSLAALRGRATNEKLFFGSGTQLSVL.

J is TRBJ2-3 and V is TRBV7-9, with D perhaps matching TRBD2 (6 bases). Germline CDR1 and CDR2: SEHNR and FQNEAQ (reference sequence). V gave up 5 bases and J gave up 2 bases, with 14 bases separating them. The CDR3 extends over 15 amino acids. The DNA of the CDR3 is TGTGCCAGCAGCCAAACCGGGACTCACACAGATACGCAGTATTTT. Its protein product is CASSQTGTHTDTQYF. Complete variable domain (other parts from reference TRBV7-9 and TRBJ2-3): DTGVSQNPRHKITKRGQNVTFRCDPISEHNRLYWYRQTLGQGPEFLTYFQNEAQLEKSRLLSDRFSAERPKGSFSTLEIQRTEQGDSAMYLCASSQTGTHTDTQYFGPGTRLTVL.

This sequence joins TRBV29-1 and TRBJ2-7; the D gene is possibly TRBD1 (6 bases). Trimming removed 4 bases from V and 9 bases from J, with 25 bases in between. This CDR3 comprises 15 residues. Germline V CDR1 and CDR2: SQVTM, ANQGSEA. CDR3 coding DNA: TGCAGCGTTGGGACAGCAGGGACATGGGGTAGATTGCAGTACTTC. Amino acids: CSVGTAGTWGRLQYF.

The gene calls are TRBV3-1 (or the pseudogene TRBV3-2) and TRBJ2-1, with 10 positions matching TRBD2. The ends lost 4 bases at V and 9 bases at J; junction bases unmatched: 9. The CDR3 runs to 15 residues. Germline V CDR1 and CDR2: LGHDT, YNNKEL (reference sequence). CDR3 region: CASSRLAGALGEQFF. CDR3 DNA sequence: TGTGCCAGCAGCCGGCTAGCGGGAGCTTTGGGTGAGCAGTTCTTC.

CDR3 residues: CSASPAGEKLFF. DNA of the CDR3: TGCAGTGCTAGTCCCGCGGGCGAAAAACTGTTTTTT. The chain carries TRBV20-1 and TRBJ1-4; no definite D call. The CDR3 totals 12 residues. The V end lost 3 bases, the J end lost 8 bases, and 10 bases lay between the germline ends. Germline V gene data show CDR1 as DFQATT and CDR2 as SNEGSKA (reference sequence).

CDR3 DNA: TGTGCCAGCTCACCCAACAGGGTGGGGAATTCACCCCTCCACTTT. Amino acids: CASSPNRVGNSPLHF. The chain recombines TRBV18 with TRBJ1-6; a weak D match, TRBD1 (6 bases). Trimming took off 3 bases at V and 7 bases at J, with 13 bases between the two ends. This CDR3 has 15 amino acids. CDR1 is KGHSH, CDR2 LQKENI, per germline.

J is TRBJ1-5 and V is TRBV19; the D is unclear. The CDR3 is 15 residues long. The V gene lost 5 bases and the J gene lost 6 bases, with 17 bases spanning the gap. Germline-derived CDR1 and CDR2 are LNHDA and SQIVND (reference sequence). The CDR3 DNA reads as TGTGCCAGTAGTCCCTCGGGGAGGGTGGGTCAGCCCCAGCATTTT. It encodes CASSPSGRVGQPQHF.

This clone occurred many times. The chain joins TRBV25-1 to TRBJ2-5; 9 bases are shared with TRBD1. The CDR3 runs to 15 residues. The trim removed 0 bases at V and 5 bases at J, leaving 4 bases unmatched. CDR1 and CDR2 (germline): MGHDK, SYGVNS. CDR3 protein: CASSEYGTGHETQYF. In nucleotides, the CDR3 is TGTGCCAGCAGTGAATATGGGACAGGGCACGAGACCCAGTACTTC.

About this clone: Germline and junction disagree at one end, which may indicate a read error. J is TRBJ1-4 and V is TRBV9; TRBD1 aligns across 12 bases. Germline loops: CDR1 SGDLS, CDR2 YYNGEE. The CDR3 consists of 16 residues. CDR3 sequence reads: CASSAQGQGAKEKLFF. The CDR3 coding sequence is TGTGCCAGCAGCGCCCAGGGACAGGGGGCTAAGGAAAAACTGTTTTTT. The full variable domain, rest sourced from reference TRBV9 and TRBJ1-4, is DSGVTQTPKHLITATGQRVTLRCSPRSGDLSVYWYQQSLDQGLQFLIQYYNGEERAKGNILERFSAQQFPDLHSELNLSSLELGDSALYFCASSAQGQGAKEKLFFGSGTQLSVL.

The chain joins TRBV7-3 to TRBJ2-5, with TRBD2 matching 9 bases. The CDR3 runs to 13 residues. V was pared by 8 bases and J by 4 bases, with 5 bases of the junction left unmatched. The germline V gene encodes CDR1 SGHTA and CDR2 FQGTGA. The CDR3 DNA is TGTGCCAGCGGCGGGGGGGCCGGAGAGACCCAGTACTTC. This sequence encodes CASGGGAGETQYF.

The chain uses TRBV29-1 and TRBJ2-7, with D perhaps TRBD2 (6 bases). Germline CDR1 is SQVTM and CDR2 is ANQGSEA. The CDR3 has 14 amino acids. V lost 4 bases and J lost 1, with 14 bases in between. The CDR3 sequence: CSVGGRDFSYEQYF. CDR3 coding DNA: TGCAGCGTTGGGGGTCGGGACTTTTCCTACGAGCAGTACTTC.

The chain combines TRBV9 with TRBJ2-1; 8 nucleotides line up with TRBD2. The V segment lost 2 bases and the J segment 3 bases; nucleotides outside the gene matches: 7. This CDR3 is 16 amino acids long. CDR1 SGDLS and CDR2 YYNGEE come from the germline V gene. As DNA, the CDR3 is TGTGCCAGCAGCGTTAAATCCAGCGGGGGCTACAATGAGCAGTTCTTC. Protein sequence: CASSVKSSGGYNEQFF.

CDR3 amino acids: CASSSSPNPYNEQFF. In DNA, the CDR3 is TGTGCCAGTAGTTCTAGTCCGAATCCCTACAATGAGCAGTTCTTC. This chain connects TRBV19 to TRBJ2-1; D is uncertain. Germline values: CDR1 LNHDA, CDR2 SQIVND (reference sequence). This CDR3 is 15 amino acids long. Between the trimmed V and J ends, which lost 5 bases and 2 bases, there was a span of 13 bases. Supplemented by reference TRBV19 and TRBJ2-1, the full variable domain reads DGGITQSPKYLFRKEGQNVTLSCEQNLNHDAMYWYRQDPGQGLRLIYYSQIVNDFQKGDIAEGYSVSREKKESFPLTVTSAQKNPTAFYLCASSSSPNPYNEQFFGPGTRLTVL.

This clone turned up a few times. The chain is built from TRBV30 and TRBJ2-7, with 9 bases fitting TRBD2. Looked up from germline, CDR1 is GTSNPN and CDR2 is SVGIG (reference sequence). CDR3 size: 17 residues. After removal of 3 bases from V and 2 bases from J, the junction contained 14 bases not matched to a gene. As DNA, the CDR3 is TGTGCCTGGAGGCCCGCCATTAGCGGGAGTGTTCCCTACGAGCAGTACTTC. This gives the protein CAWRPAISGSVPYEQYF.

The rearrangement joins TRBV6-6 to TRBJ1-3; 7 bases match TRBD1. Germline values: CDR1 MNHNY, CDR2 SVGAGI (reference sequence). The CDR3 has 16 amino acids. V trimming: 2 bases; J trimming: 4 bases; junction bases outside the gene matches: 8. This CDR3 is CASSYGLGGLGNTIYF. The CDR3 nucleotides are TGTGCCAGCAGTTACGGTTTAGGGGGCCTCGGAAACACCATATATTTT.

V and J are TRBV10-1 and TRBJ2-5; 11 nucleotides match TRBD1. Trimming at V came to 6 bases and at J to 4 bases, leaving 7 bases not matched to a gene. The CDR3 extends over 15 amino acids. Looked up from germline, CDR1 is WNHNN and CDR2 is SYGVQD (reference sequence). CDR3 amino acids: CASSLGQGAVETQYF. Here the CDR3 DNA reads TGCGCCAGCAGCCTCGGACAGGGGGCAGTAGAGACCCAGTACTTC.

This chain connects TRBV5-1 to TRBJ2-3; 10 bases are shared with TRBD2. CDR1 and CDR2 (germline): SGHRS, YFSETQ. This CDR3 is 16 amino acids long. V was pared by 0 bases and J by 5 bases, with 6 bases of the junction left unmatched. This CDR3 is CASSLGAGGGEDTQYF. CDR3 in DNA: TGCGCCAGCAGCTTGGGAGCGGGAGGGGGAGAAGATACGCAGTATTTT.

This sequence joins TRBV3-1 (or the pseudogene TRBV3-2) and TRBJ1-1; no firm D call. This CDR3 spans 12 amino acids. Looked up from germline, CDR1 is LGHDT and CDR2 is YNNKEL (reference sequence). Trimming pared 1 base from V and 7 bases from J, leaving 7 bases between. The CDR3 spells CASSQGGYEAFF. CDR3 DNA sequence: TGTGCCAGCAGCCAAGGCGGGTATGAAGCTTTCTTT.

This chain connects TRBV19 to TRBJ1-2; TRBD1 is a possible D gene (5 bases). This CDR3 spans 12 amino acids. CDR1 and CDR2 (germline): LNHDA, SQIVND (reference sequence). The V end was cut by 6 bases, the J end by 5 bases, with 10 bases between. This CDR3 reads CASRTGFYGYTF. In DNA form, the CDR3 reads TGTGCCAGTAGAACAGGCTTTTATGGCTACACCTTC.

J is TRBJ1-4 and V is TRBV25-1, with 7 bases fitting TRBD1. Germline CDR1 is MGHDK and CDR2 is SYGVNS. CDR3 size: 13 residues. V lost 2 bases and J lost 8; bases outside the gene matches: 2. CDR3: CASSEQTGEKLFF. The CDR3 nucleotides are TGTGCCAGCAGTGAACAGACAGGGGAAAAACTGTTTTTT.

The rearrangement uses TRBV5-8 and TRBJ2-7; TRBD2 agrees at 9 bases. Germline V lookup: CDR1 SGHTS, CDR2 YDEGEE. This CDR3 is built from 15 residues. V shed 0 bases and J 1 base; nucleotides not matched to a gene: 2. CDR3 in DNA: TGTGCCAGCAGCTTGGGGCTAGCGGGATCCTACGAGCAGTACTTC. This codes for CASSLGLAGSYEQYF.

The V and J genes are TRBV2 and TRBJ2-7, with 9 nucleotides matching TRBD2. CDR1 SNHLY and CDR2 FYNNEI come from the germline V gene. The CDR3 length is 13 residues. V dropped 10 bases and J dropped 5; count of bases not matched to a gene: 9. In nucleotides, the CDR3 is TGTGCCACCTGGTGGGGCGGGGGGGACGAGCAGTACTTC. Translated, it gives CATWWGGGDEQYF.